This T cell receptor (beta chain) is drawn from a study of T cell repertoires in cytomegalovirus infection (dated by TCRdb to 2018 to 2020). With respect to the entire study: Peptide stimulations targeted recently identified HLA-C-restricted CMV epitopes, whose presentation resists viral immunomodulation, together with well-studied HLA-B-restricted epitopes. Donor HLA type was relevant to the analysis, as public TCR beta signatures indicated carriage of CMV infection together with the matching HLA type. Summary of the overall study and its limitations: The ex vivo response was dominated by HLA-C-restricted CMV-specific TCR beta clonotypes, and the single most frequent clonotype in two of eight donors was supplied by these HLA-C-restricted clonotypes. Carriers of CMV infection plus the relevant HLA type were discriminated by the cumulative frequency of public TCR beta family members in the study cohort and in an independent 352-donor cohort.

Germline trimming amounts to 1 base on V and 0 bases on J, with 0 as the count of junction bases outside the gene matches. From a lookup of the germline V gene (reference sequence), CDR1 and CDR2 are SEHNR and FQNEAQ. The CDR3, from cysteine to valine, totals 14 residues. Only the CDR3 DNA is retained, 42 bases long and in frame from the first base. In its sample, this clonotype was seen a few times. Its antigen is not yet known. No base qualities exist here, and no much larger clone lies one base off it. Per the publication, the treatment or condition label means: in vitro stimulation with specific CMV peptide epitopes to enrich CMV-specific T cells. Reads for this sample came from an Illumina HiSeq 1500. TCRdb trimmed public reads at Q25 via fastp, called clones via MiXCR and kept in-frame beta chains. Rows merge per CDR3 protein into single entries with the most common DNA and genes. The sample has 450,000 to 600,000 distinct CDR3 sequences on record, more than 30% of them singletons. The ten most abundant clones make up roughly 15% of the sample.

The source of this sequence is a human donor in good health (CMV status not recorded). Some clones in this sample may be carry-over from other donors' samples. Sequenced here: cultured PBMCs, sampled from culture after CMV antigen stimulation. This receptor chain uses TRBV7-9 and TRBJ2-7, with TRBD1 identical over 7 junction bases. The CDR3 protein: CASSLGDSSYEQYV. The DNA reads TGTGCCAGCAGCTTAGGGGACAGCTCCTACGAGCAGTACGTC.